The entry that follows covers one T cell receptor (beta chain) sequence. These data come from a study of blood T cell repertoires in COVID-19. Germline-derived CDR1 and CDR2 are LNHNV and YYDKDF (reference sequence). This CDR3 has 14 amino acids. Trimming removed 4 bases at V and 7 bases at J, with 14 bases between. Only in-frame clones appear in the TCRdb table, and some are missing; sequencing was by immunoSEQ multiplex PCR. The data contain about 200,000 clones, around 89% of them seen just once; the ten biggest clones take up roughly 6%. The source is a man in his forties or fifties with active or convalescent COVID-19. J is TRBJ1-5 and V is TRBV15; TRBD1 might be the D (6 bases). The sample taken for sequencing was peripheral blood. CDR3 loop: CATSNGGGRQPQHF. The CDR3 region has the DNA TGTGCCACCAGCAATGGCGGGGGGCGACAGCCCCAGCATTTT.